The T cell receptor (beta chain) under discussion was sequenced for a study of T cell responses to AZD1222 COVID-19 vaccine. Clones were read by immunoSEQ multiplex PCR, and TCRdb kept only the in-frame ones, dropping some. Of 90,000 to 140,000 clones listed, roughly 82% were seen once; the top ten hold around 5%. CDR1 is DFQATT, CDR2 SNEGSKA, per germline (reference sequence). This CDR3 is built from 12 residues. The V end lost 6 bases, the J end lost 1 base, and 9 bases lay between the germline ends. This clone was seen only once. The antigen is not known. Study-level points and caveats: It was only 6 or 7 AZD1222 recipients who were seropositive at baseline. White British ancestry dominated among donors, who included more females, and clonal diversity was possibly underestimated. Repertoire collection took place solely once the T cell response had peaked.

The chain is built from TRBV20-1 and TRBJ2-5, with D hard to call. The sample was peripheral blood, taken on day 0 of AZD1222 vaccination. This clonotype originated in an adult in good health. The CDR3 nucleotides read TGCAGTGCAAGTGGAAGCCAAGAGACCCAGTACTTC. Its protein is CSASGSQETQYF.